The T cell receptor beta chain described here comes from a study of cytomegalovirus exposure and HLA in healthy donors. Study summary: In a previous analysis, around 110 million unique TCR beta sequences were found from some 180 million T cells. Study conclusions and caveats: Sequencing likely generated an artifact that appeared as a cluster of highly shared sequence variants. Association of a missense DCLRE1C variant with TCR beta V- and J-gene trimming was reported in a later analysis.

This CDR3 has 14 residues. Germline V CDR1 and CDR2: SNHLY, FYNNEI. After removal of 3 bases from V and 7 bases from J, the junction contained 5 bases not matched to a gene. The PCR employed 60 Vbeta primers together with 13 Jbeta primers. Here immunoSEQ multiplex PCR was the method, and the copy in TCRdb shows in-frame clones only, minus some. Of 100,000 to 150,000 clones in the sample, 73% were seen once. This clone was seen more than once but under ten times. Its antigen remains unidentified. Specimen: PBMCs. V and J are TRBV2 and TRBJ1-5; 8 bases match TRBD1. This receptor was obtained from a man aged 60 to 69 in good health and CMV-seropositive. CDR3 nucleotides: TGTGCCAGCAGTGAGCAGGGGGCAAGGCAGCCCCAGCATTTT. Translated: CASSEQGARQPQHF.